This T cell receptor beta chain was sequenced for a study of CD8+CD57+ T cells in acquired aplastic anemia. Findings and limits, study-wide: Common to patients and controls were approximately 30 CD8+ CDR3 sequences. Levels of CD8+ Simpson's diversity were not significantly distinct in patients versus controls.

A word on this clonotype: The antigen is undetermined.

The CDR3 has 13 residues. Germline V gives CDR1 SGHRS, CDR2 YFSETQ. With 4 bases clipped from V and 2 bases from J, the junction kept 2 bases outside the gene matches. Sequencing involved patients with CD8+CD57+ cell expansion previously shown by flow cytometry. Everyone among the patients had severe acquired aplastic anemia. Both TCR beta VDJ combination and CDR3 sequence profiling were carried out. Genomic DNA was the template for this profiling. TCRdb used MiXCR to reprocess the reads, holding one entry per CDR3 protein. The data contain around 130,000 distinct CDR3 sequences, approximately 50% of them singletons.

The chain is built from TRBV5-1 and TRBJ1-2; 7 bases fit TRBD1. The source is a human donor with aplastic anemia. The specimen sequenced was sorted CD4+, CD8+, or CD8+CD57+ T cells (not recorded which) from PBMCs. CDR3 amino acids: CASSQGQNYGYTF. The DNA of the CDR3 is TGCGCCAGCAGCCAGGGACAGAACTATGGCTACACCTTC.